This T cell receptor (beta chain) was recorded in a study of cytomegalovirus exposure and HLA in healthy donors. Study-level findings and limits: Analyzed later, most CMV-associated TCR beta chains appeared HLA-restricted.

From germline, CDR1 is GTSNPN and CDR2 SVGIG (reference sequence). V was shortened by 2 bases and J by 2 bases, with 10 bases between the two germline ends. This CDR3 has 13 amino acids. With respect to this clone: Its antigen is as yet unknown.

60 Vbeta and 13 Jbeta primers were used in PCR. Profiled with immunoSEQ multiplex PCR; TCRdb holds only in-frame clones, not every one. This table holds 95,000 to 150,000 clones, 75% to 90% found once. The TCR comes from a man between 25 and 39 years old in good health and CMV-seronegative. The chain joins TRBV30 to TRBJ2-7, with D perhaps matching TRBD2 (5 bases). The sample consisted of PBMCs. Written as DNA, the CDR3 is TGTGCCTGGAGTCGGGGAGCTCCCTACGAGCAGTACTTC. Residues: CAWSRGAPYEQYF.